This T cell receptor beta chain was captured in a study of cytomegalovirus exposure and HLA in healthy donors. Whole-study findings and limits: TRBV6-2, TRBV6-3 and some other V segments were unresolvable in 87-base-pair reads. As immune exposure information, only CMV serostatus was available.

Concerning this clone itself: Its antigen is not known.

The study ran its PCR with 60 Vbeta and 13 Jbeta primers. Some clones are missing from TCRdb's copy, which holds only in-frame ones; the method was immunoSEQ multiplex PCR. The table lists roughly 120,000 clones, roughly 70% of them singletons. CDR1 and CDR2 (germline): SGDLS, YYNGEE. V dropped 0 bases and J dropped 3 bases, with 10 bases sitting between them. The CDR3 sequence is 15 residues long. Sequencing input: PBMCs. The V gene is TRBV9, the J gene TRBJ1-5; a possible D gene is TRBD1 (5 bases). This TCR came from a woman aged 70 to 79 in good health and CMV-seropositive. The CDR3 DNA reads as TGTGCCAGCAGCGTAGAGGCAGGGATCAATCAGCCCCAGCATTTT. This sequence encodes CASSVEAGINQPQHF.